The 26 T cell receptor beta chains reported below all come from one sample, sequenced in a study of T cells in Graves' hyperthyroidism and ophthalmopathy. Amplified TCR beta CDR3 regions came from RNA transcripts. The TCR CDR3 was amplified in a first-round RT-PCR using the HTBI primer set. One entry per CDR3 protein results from TCRdb running MiXCR on the multiplex PCR reads. The data show 300,000 to 400,000 distinct CDR3 sequences, more than 11% seen once. The sample consisted of blood. The receptors here all came from a woman in her 30s with Graves' hyperthyroidism.

Details on this clonotype: This clone may be a read error of a much larger clone one base away. The rearrangement links TRBV2 to TRBJ1-5; D call uncertain. CDR1 is SNHLY, CDR2 FYNNEI, per germline. The CDR3 is made up of 14 amino acids. In DNA, the CDR3 is TGTGGCAGCAGAAGGGCAGACCCTAATCAGCCCCAGCATTTT. Translation gives CGSRRADPNQPQHF.

Points on this clonotype: A read error may be the cause here, since a much bigger clone is one base away. This sequence joins TRBV12-3 or TRBV12-4 and TRBJ1-2; D remains ambiguous. This CDR3 spans 16 amino acids. CDR3 loop: CASSLLGQLRNYGHTF. CDR3 DNA sequence: TGTGCCAGCAGCCTACTCGGGCAGCTAAGAAACTATGGCCACACCTTC.

This clonotype turned up a few times. CDR3 bases: TGTGCCAGCAGCTTGCCGGGAGGGTCCAATGAGCAGTTCTTC. Translated: CASSLPGGSNEQFF. The chain uses TRBV5-4 and TRBJ2-1; 8 positions agree with TRBD2. This CDR3 is 14 amino acids long. Trimming at V came to 1 base and at J to 6 bases, leaving 3 bases not matched to a gene. Germline loops: CDR1 SGHNT, CDR2 YYREEE (reference sequence).

The rearrangement links TRBV3-1 to TRBJ2-3; D is unresolved. The V gene's germline CDR1 is LGHDT and CDR2 YNNKEL (reference sequence). This CDR3 has 16 amino acids. V was shortened by 0 bases and J by 6 bases, with 16 bases between the two germline ends. CDR3 nucleotide sequence: TGTGCCAGCAGCCAAGACGGTCATCCCACCGCGGATACGCAGTATTTT. This translates into CASSQDGHPTADTQYF.

This clonotype was counted at least ten times. This chain links TRBV12-3 or TRBV12-4 with TRBJ1-3, with 11 bases identical to TRBD1. CDR3 size: 15 residues. V lost 4 bases, J lost 7 bases, and 6 bases stayed unmatched. The CDR3 sequence is CASSYAGTGGNTIYF. CDR3 in DNA: TGTGCCAGCAGTTATGCCGGGACAGGGGGGAACACCATATATTTT.

This rearrangement joins TRBV20-1 to TRBJ2-3; D not resolved. This CDR3 spans 17 amino acids. Per germline, CDR1 DFQATT and CDR2 SNEGSKA (reference sequence). Trimming shortened V by 3 bases and J by 0 bases, and 19 bases separated the two germline ends. The CDR3 DNA follows: TGCAGTGCTAGTCTTACGTCGATCCGCCTTAGCACAGATACGCAGTATTTT. It specifies CSASLTSIRLSTDTQYF.

This clonotype appeared a few times. V gene TRBV28 combines with J gene TRBJ2-4; 7 bases align to TRBD1. The CDR3 has 15 amino acids. V lost 4 bases to trimming and J lost 1 base; unmatched junction nucleotides: 4. The germline V gene encodes CDR1 MDHEN and CDR2 SYDVKM. The CDR3, as DNA: TGTGCCAGCAGTTCAACAGGGGACGCCAAAAACATTCAGTACTTC. The encoded protein is CASSSTGDAKNIQYF.

This chain links TRBV25-1 with TRBJ1-4; 8 bases fit TRBD1. V was clipped by 3 bases and J by 5 bases; unmatched bases: 8. The CDR3 consists of 16 residues. Germline assignment: CDR1 MGHDK and CDR2 SYGVNS. The CDR3 nucleotides read TGTGCCAGCAGTGATTCCGACAGGGGAATAAATGAAAAACTGTTTTTT. Its translation is CASSDSDRGINEKLFF.

This clonotype occurred many times. V usage is TRBV27 and J usage is TRBJ2-2, with 8 bases lining up with TRBD2. The CDR3 has 16 amino acids. Germline lookup yields CDR1 MNHEY and CDR2 SMNVEV (reference sequence). Trimming cost V 3 bases and J 5 bases; bases outside gene matches: 8. This chain's CDR3 is CASSFVRGRRTGELFF. The CDR3, as DNA: TGTGCCAGCAGTTTCGTCCGCGGGAGGAGGACCGGGGAGCTGTTTTTT.

J is TRBJ1-5 and V is TRBV20-1, with 8 bases fitting TRBD1. Germline V CDR1 and CDR2: DFQATT, SNEGSKA (reference sequence). The ends lost 5 bases at V and 5 bases at J; junction bases unmatched: 8. The CDR3 totals 14 residues. Here the CDR3 DNA reads TGCAGTGCTTTTGGACAGGGACTTTATCAGCCCCAGCATTTT. Its translation is CSAFGQGLYQPQHF.

This clonotype was found many times. V usage is TRBV6-1 and J usage is TRBJ1-1; D not certain. Germline loops: CDR1 MNHNS, CDR2 SASEGT. V was cut by 2 bases and J by 11 bases, with 9 bases left in between. The CDR3 contains 11 residues. The chain's CDR3 is CASSENRGAFF. The CDR3 DNA sequence: TGTGCCAGCAGTGAAAATCGAGGGGCTTTCTTT.

The CDR3 reads CSASQSPGPADTQYF. The CDR3 region has the DNA TGCAGTGCTTCGCAATCCCCGGGGCCTGCAGATACGCAGTATTTT. V is TRBV20-1 and J is TRBJ2-3; D tentatively fits TRBD1 or TRBD2 (5 bases each). The CDR3 is 15 amino acids. V dropped 5 bases and J dropped 4 bases, with 19 bases sitting between them. Germline CDR1 reads DFQATT; CDR2 reads SNEGSKA (reference sequence).

This clonotype was recorded many times. Written as DNA, the CDR3 is TGTGCCAGCACAGACAGGCGGAACACTGAAGCTTTCTTT. It is translated as CASTDRRNTEAFF. V gene TRBV6-1 combines with J gene TRBJ1-1; possible D gene TRBD1, 6 bases. The V gene lost 7 bases and the J gene lost 1 base, with 10 bases spanning the gap. Germline CDR1 is MNHNS and CDR2 is SASEGT. The CDR3 length is 13 residues.

This clonotype has ten or more counts. DNA of the CDR3: TGTGCCAGCAGTGAGGACAGGGGCGCCTACGAGCAGTACTTC. Translated: CASSEDRGAYEQYF. This rearrangement joins TRBV2 to TRBJ2-7; 9 nucleotides match TRBD1. With V trimmed by 3 bases and J by 2 bases, 2 bases remained unmatched. The length of the CDR3 is 14 residues. Per germline, CDR1 SNHLY and CDR2 FYNNEI. The complete variable domain, with remaining parts taken from reference TRBV2 and TRBJ2-7, reads EPEVTQTPSHQVTQMGQEVILRCVPISNHLYFYWYRQILGQKVEFLVSFYNNEISEKSEIFDDQFSVERPDGSNFTLKIRSTKLEDSAMYFCASSEDRGAYEQYFGPGTRLTVT.

The chain couples TRBV7-8 to TRBJ1-4, with unresolved D. V was shortened by 5 bases and J by 10 bases, with 11 bases between the two germline ends. The CDR3 is made up of 12 amino acids. Per germline, CDR1 SGHVS and CDR2 FQNEAQ. CDR3 residues: CASSLWTPKLFF. The CDR3 coding sequence is TGTGCCAGCAGCCTATGGACGCCAAAACTGTTTTTT.

This clonotype was counted at least ten times. The V gene is TRBV13, the J gene TRBJ1-6; TRBD1 aligns across 8 bases. Germline V lookup: CDR1 PRHDT, CDR2 FYEKMQ (reference sequence). Trimming removed 3 bases from V and 7 bases from J; junction bases left unmatched: 5. The CDR3 is 15 residues long. CDR3: CASSFGQGQNSPLHF. DNA for the CDR3: TGTGCCAGCAGCTTCGGACAGGGCCAGAATTCACCCCTCCACTTT.

In this sample, this clonotype turned up many times. The chain joins TRBV2 to TRBJ2-1; weak D call: TRBD1 (6 bases). V shed 1 base and J shed 12 bases, with 7 bases lying between them. CDR3 length: 11 residues. Germline V gene lookup returns CDR1 SNHLY and CDR2 FYNNEI. The CDR3 sequence: CASSEVGGQFF. The DNA of the CDR3 is TGTGCCAGCAGTGAAGTAGGGGGGCAGTTCTTC.

Many counts were recorded for this clonotype. V and J are TRBV2 and TRBJ2-3; 7 bases match TRBD1. After removal of 5 bases from V and 7 bases from J, the junction contained 3 bases not matched to a gene. Germline V CDR1 and CDR2: SNHLY, FYNNEI. This CDR3 contains 12 residues. The CDR3 reads CASSSGGYTQYF. Here the CDR3 DNA reads TGTGCCAGCAGTTCAGGGGGATATACGCAGTATTTT. The complete variable domain, with remaining parts taken from reference TRBV2 and TRBJ2-3, reads EPEVTQTPSHQVTQMGQEVILRCVPISNHLYFYWYRQILGQKVEFLVSFYNNEISEKSEIFDDQFSVERPDGSNFTLKIRSTKLEDSAMYFCASSSGGYTQYFGPGTRLTVL.

This clonotype was counted at least ten times. The V and J genes are TRBV6-2 or TRBV6-3 and TRBJ2-1; D gene uncertain. Germline lookup yields CDR1 MNHEY and CDR2 SVGEGT. This CDR3 spans 12 amino acids. Between the trimmed V and J ends, which lost 7 bases and 8 bases, there was a span of 12 bases. The CDR3 is CASTPGYYEQFF. In DNA, the CDR3 is TGTGCCAGCACACCGGGTTATTATGAGCAGTTCTTC.

The genes are TRBV12-3 or TRBV12-4 and TRBJ2-2; the match to TRBD1 covers 7 bases. CDR3 length: 15 residues. Trimming removed 3 bases from V and 3 bases from J; junction bases left unmatched: 4. The CDR3 reads CASSFHRGDTGELFF. Written as DNA, the CDR3 is TGTGCCAGCAGTTTCCACAGGGGAGACACCGGGGAGCTGTTTTTT.

This clonotype was seen a few times. The chain carries TRBV12-3 or TRBV12-4 and TRBJ1-3; no reliable D call. V was pared by 3 bases and J by 13 bases, with 13 bases between. The CDR3 has 12 residues. In DNA form, the CDR3 reads TGTGCCAGCAGTTTTGGGTCCAGTTTTATATATTTT. Translation: CASSFGSSFIYF.

The genes are TRBV30 and TRBJ2-1; possible D gene TRBD2, 5 bases. In germline, CDR1 is GTSNPN, CDR2 SVGIG (reference sequence). The CDR3 has 13 amino acids. V lost 1 base and J lost 3, with 7 bases in between. CDR3 sequence reads: CAWSAGNYNEQFF. Written as DNA, the CDR3 is TGTGCCTGGAGTGCCGGGAACTACAATGAGCAGTTCTTC.

Worth noting for this clonotype: At one of its ends the junction is not consistent with the germline gene, which may arise from a read error. The chain couples TRBV12-3 or TRBV12-4 to TRBJ1-3; D not resolved. The CDR3 has 16 residues. The CDR3, as DNA: TGTGCCAGCAGCTTAGAAATGGGTTTCTCTGGAAACACCATATATTTT. Translated: CASSLEMGFSGNTIYF.

The V gene is TRBV19, the J gene TRBJ1-1; D not certain. The CDR3 is 14 amino acids. From germline, CDR1 is LNHDA and CDR2 SQIVND (reference sequence). V shed 5 bases and J shed 3 bases, with 13 bases lying between them. CDR3 nucleotides: TGTGCCAGTAGTCGGGGTCTTGGGTACACTGAAGCTTTCTTT. Protein product: CASSRGLGYTEAFF.

This clonotype was observed a handful of times. V usage is TRBV24-1 and J usage is TRBJ2-1; D is possibly TRBD1 or TRBD2 (5 bases each). The CDR3 is 16 amino acids. Trimming left V 4 bases short and J 0 bases short, with 12 bases between. The germline V gene encodes CDR1 KGHDR and CDR2 SFDVKD. This CDR3 reads CATSESGASSYNEQFF. In nucleotides, the CDR3 is TGTGCCACCAGTGAGTCCGGGGCCAGCTCCTACAATGAGCAGTTCTTC.

This sequence joins TRBV28 and TRBJ1-5; 8 nucleotides align to TRBD1. V dropped 2 bases and J dropped 9; count of bases not matched to a gene: 9. Germline V gene lookup returns CDR1 MDHEN and CDR2 SYDVKM. The CDR3 consists of 15 residues. The chain's CDR3 is CASSLRPGQDWPQHF. CDR3 sequence (DNA): TGTGCCAGCAGTTTACGTCCGGGACAGGATTGGCCCCAGCATTTT.